The 28 T cell receptor beta chains listed next were all sequenced from one sample in a study of vaccination and CD4 T cells after COVID-19. These receptors' targets are unknown. Described treatment: roughly ten-day PBMC culture with coronavirus spike peptide pools or control peptides (ViraFEST assay). CD4+ T cells that had been cultured provided DNA sequenced with the Oncomine TCR Beta short-read assay. TCRdb independently ran MiXCR on the PCR reads; one entry per CDR3 protein. The sample holds about 4,600 distinct CDR3 sequences, less than 50% seen once. Sequenced material: CD4+ T cells from blood, cultured in vitro. The origin of the receptors is a human donor who had recovered from COVID-19.

By sample share, this clonotype is large. CDR3 sequence reads: CASSSMEAGLTEAFF. CDR3 coding DNA: TGTGCCAGCAGTTCTATGGAAGCAGGCTTAACTGAAGCTTTCTTT. The V gene is TRBV27, the J gene TRBJ1-1; D is unresolved. Germline V gene sequence: CDR1 MNHEY, CDR2 SMNVEV (reference sequence). The CDR3 contains 15 residues. V was trimmed by 4 bases and J by 5 bases, leaving 17 bases between them.

The chain couples TRBV6-2 or TRBV6-3 to TRBJ2-5, with 8 bases matching TRBD1. Germline-derived CDR1 and CDR2 are MNHEY and SVGEGT. This CDR3 comprises 18 residues. With V trimmed by 0 bases and J by 4 bases, 13 bases remained unmatched. DNA of the CDR3: TGTGCCAGCAGTTACTCGATAGTCCGGGGACAGGATGGAGAGACCCAGTACTTC. Residues: CASSYSIVRGQDGETQYF.

The chain links TRBV4-1 to TRBJ2-7; TRBD2 aligns across 12 bases. From germline, CDR1 is MGHRA and CDR2 YSYEKL. The ends lost 6 bases at V and 5 bases at J; junction bases unmatched: 8. This CDR3 has 15 amino acids. The chain's CDR3 is CASRPGLAGRNEQYF. In nucleotides, the CDR3 is TGCGCCAGCAGACCCGGACTAGCGGGACGGAACGAGCAGTACTTC.

The V and J genes are TRBV5-4 and TRBJ2-3; possible D gene TRBD2, 6 bases. Germline CDR1 and CDR2: SGHNT and YYREEE (reference sequence). The CDR3 runs to 14 residues. V lost 1 base to trimming and J lost 9 bases, with 15 bases between them. CDR3 nucleotide sequence: TGTGCCAGCAGCTTGAACAATGGGCGGGAAACGCAGTATTTT. Its protein product is CASSLNNGRETQYF.

This rearrangement joins TRBV10-3 to TRBJ2-2, with D hard to call. The V gene lost 6 bases and the J gene lost 5 bases, with 10 bases spanning the gap. Germline CDR1 ENHRY, CDR2 SYGVKD. CDR3 size: 13 residues. This CDR3 is CAIRPLETGELFF. CDR3 in DNA: TGTGCCATCAGGCCCCTTGAAACCGGGGAGCTGTTTTTT.

J is TRBJ1-1 and V is TRBV10-3, with D perhaps TRBD1 (6 bases). Germline loops: CDR1 ENHRY, CDR2 SYGVKD. The V end was cut by 2 bases, the J end by 5 bases, with 12 bases between. CDR3 size: 14 residues. In DNA form, the CDR3 reads TGTGCCATCAGTGAGCCGACAGGTCGTACTGAAGCTTTCTTT. Translating gives CAISEPTGRTEAFF.

The chain links TRBV12-3 or TRBV12-4 to TRBJ1-1; 7 bases are shared with TRBD1. V dropped 6 bases and J dropped 4; count of bases not matched to a gene: 5. The CDR3 runs to 13 residues. CDR3 bases: TGTGCCAGCAGGGCCCGACAGGGCACTGAAGCTTTCTTT. Protein product: CASRARQGTEAFF.

This clonotype occurred once. The V gene is TRBV27, the J gene TRBJ1-6; D is perhaps TRBD1 (5 bases). CDR1 and CDR2 from the germline V gene are MNHEY and SMNVEV (reference sequence). The V end lost 6 bases, the J end lost 9 bases, and 21 bases lay between the germline ends. The CDR3 covers 16 residues. The CDR3 is CASSRPSRAGSSPLHF. CDR3 bases: TGTGCCAGCAGCAGACCTAGCAGGGCGGGATCTTCACCCCTCCACTTT.

V usage is TRBV11-1 and J usage is TRBJ2-1; 8 nucleotides line up with TRBD1. This CDR3 contains 15 residues. The junction had 9 bases not matched to a gene; V was cut back by 3 bases and J by 8 bases. CDR1 is SGHAT and CDR2 is FQDESV in the germline V gene (reference sequence). The CDR3 loop is CASSFWTGIVYEQFF. The CDR3 DNA is TGTGCCAGCAGCTTTTGGACAGGGATTGTTTATGAGCAGTTCTTC.

The chain is built from TRBV15 and TRBJ2-7; no firm D call. V was cut by 0 bases and J by 2 bases, with 5 bases left in between. Germline-derived CDR1 and CDR2 are LNHNV and YYDKDF (reference sequence). This CDR3 region has 13 residues. CDR3 protein: CATSRDPTYEQYF. CDR3 bases: TGTGCCACCAGCAGAGATCCGACCTACGAGCAGTACTTC.

This clonotype was seen a handful of times. V and J are TRBV20-1 and TRBJ2-3; a possible D gene is TRBD1 (5 bases). V was shortened by 6 bases and J by 2 bases, with 12 bases between the two germline ends. This CDR3 comprises 13 residues. Germline assignment: CDR1 DFQATT and CDR2 SNEGSKA (reference sequence). CDR3 region: CSAHSGITDTQYF. CDR3 sequence (DNA): TGCAGTGCCCACTCAGGGATCACAGATACGCAGTATTTT.

This sequence joins TRBV4-1 and TRBJ2-3, with D hard to call. Germline V CDR1 and CDR2: MGHRA, YSYEKL. The CDR3 has 16 residues. V lost 1 base to trimming and J lost 2 bases, with 13 bases between them. CDR3: CASSQVDLVVTDTQYF. In DNA, the CDR3 is TGCGCCAGCAGCCAAGTCGACCTGGTTGTCACAGATACGCAGTATTTT.

In its sample, this clonotype was seen a few times. The J gene is TRBJ1-5, the V gene TRBV5-5; maybe TRBD1 (6 bases). Germline lookup yields CDR1 SGHKS and CDR2 YYEKEE (reference sequence). V lost 1 base to trimming and J lost 4 bases, with 12 bases between them. There are 15 residues in the CDR3. The CDR3 sequence is CASSLMGQVNQPQHF. CDR3 sequence (DNA): TGTGCCAGCAGCTTGATGGGACAAGTAAATCAGCCCCAGCATTTT.

V usage is TRBV27 and J usage is TRBJ2-7; the match to TRBD2 covers 9 bases. V dropped 2 bases and J dropped 0; count of bases not matched to a gene: 14. The CDR3 spans 19 residues. The germline gives CDR1 MNHEY, CDR2 SMNVEV (reference sequence). This CDR3 is CASSLKPPIAGETSYEQYF. The CDR3 DNA is TGTGCCAGCAGTTTAAAGCCCCCGATAGCGGGAGAGACCTCCTACGAGCAGTACTTC.

V gene TRBV6-1 combines with J gene TRBJ1-1; D gene ambiguous. Germline V gene sequence: CDR1 MNHNS, CDR2 SASEGT. V was cut by 5 bases and J by 1 base, with 17 bases left in between. CDR3 length equals 16 residues. CDR3 protein: CASSPVGRGGNTEAFF. CDR3 sequence (DNA): TGTGCCAGCAGTCCTGTAGGACGTGGAGGGAACACTGAAGCTTTCTTT.

The chain is built from TRBV11-3 and TRBJ1-1; 7 nucleotides agree with TRBD1. The CDR3 contains 15 residues. V lost 2 bases to trimming and J lost 5 bases; unmatched junction nucleotides: 8. In germline, CDR1 is SGHNT, CDR2 YENEEA. CDR3 residues: CASSLTQGRGTEAFF. CDR3 nucleotides: TGTGCCAGCAGCTTAACACAGGGGAGAGGGACTGAAGCTTTCTTT. The full variable domain, in which reference TRBV11-3 and TRBJ1-1 provide the parts outside the CDR3, is EAGVVQSPRYKIIEKKQPVAFWCNPISGHNTLYWYLQNLGQGPELLIRYENEEAVDDSQLPKDRFSAERLKGVDSTLKIQPAELGDSAVYLCASSLTQGRGTEAFFGQGTRLTVV.

There are a few counts of this clonotype. This chain connects TRBV20-1 to TRBJ2-5; the D is unclear. Germline V gene data show CDR1 as DFQATT and CDR2 as SNEGSKA (reference sequence). Trimming stripped 1 base from V and 5 bases from J, with 11 bases between. The CDR3 sequence is 13 residues long. CDR3 protein: CSARGGNGETQYF. The CDR3 DNA reads TGCAGTGCTAGAGGGGGTAACGGGGAGACCCAGTACTTC.

This clonotype was seen only a few times. The V call is TRBV6-5, the J call TRBJ1-5; D remains ambiguous. Trimming stripped 2 bases from V and 4 bases from J, with 6 bases between. The CDR3 sequence is 13 residues long. From germline, CDR1 is MNHEY and CDR2 SVGAGI. The CDR3 here is CASSYRANQPQHF. The CDR3 DNA reads TGTGCCAGCAGTTACCGGGCAAATCAGCCCCAGCATTTT.

In this sample, this clonotype is medium-sized. The chain uses TRBV2 and TRBJ2-5; D assignment may be TRBD1 or TRBD2 (6 bases each). V lost 3 bases to trimming and J lost 4 bases, with 12 bases between them. The CDR3 runs to 14 residues. Per the germline V gene, CDR1 is SNHLY and CDR2 is FYNNEI. The CDR3 nucleotides are TGTGCCAGCAGTGACTTAGGGGGGCCAGAGACCCAGTACTTC. Translating it yields CASSDLGGPETQYF.

This clonotype has a handful of counts. This chain joins TRBV12-3 or TRBV12-4 and TRBJ1-2; 7 bases line up with TRBD1. V lost 7 bases to trimming and J lost 3 bases; unmatched junction nucleotides: 5. The CDR3 consists of 13 residues. DNA of the CDR3: TGTGCCAGCACCCCGCAGGGGGACTATGGCTACACCTTC. It encodes CASTPQGDYGYTF.

In its sample, this clonotype was seen a few times. This chain joins TRBV6-1 and TRBJ2-7; the D gene could be TRBD1 or TRBD2 (7 bases each). V lost 6 bases and J 1 base, leaving 16 bases between the germline ends. This CDR3 contains 15 residues. The V gene's germline CDR1 is MNHNS and CDR2 SASEGT. CDR3 in DNA: TGTGCCAGCAGCGGGGGGACAGTCGGGTCCTACGAGCAGTACTTC. Translation: CASSGGTVGSYEQYF.

V usage is TRBV24-1 and J usage is TRBJ1-1; D might be TRBD1 (6 bases). The V gene lost 3 bases and the J gene lost 5 bases, with 15 bases spanning the gap. Germline CDR1 reads KGHDR; CDR2 reads SFDVKD. CDR3 length: 15 amino acids. The CDR3 sequence is CATSDTRGAGTEAFF. DNA of the CDR3: TGTGCCACCAGTGATACCAGGGGTGCCGGGACTGAAGCTTTCTTT.

The rearrangement joins TRBV20-1 to TRBJ1-5; no reliable D call. Trimming pared 3 bases from V and 4 bases from J, leaving 13 bases between. Germline-derived CDR1 and CDR2 are DFQATT and SNEGSKA (reference sequence). The CDR3 covers 14 residues. In DNA form, the CDR3 reads TGCAGTGCTAGTACTCCGTGGGGTAATCAGCCCCAGCATTTT. Its translation is CSASTPWGNQPQHF.

CDR3: CASSFGASQPQHF. The CDR3 DNA is TGTGCCAGCAGCTTTGGGGCGTCTCAGCCCCAGCATTTT. J is TRBJ1-5 and V is TRBV7-8; tentatively, D is TRBD1 (5 bases). The CDR3 is 13 residues long. V was clipped by 3 bases and J by 6 bases, with 9 bases between them. Germline-derived CDR1 and CDR2 are SGHVS and FQNEAQ.

This chain links TRBV6-1 with TRBJ1-1; perhaps TRBD1 as D (6 bases). The germline V gene has CDR1 MNHNS and CDR2 SASEGT. The V and J ends lost 11 bases and 1 base respectively, with 17 bases between them. This CDR3 contains 14 residues. CDR3 region: CAGRPGQQNTEAFF. The DNA for the CDR3 is TGTGCCGGCCGCCCAGGACAGCAGAACACTGAAGCTTTCTTT.

This chain joins TRBV5-1 and TRBJ2-4, with 7 bases aligning to TRBD1. Germline V gene sequence: CDR1 SGHRS, CDR2 YFSETQ. The junction had 1 base not matched to a gene; V was cut back by 2 bases and J by 2 bases. The CDR3 runs 14 residues. The DNA of the CDR3 is TGCGCCAGCAGCTTACAGGGGACCAAAAACATTCAGTACTTC. This sequence encodes CASSLQGTKNIQYF.

This chain links TRBV6-1 with TRBJ2-7; D may be TRBD1 (7 bases). The CDR3 totals 13 residues. In germline, CDR1 is MNHNS, CDR2 SASEGT. Trimming removed 6 bases from V and 5 bases from J, with 14 bases in between. The DNA for the CDR3 is TGTGCCAGCAGACCGACAGGGAGGCACGAGCAGTACTTC. Its translation is CASRPTGRHEQYF.

The chain carries TRBV7-9 and TRBJ1-6; maybe TRBD1 (6 bases). Trimming stripped 4 bases from V and 5 bases from J, with 12 bases between. Germline V gene data show CDR1 as SEHNR and CDR2 as FQNEAQ (reference sequence). The CDR3 consists of 15 residues. CDR3 sequence reads: CASSSWDTNNSPLHF. CDR3 nucleotide sequence: TGTGCCAGCAGCTCGTGGGACACCAATAATTCACCCCTCCACTTT.